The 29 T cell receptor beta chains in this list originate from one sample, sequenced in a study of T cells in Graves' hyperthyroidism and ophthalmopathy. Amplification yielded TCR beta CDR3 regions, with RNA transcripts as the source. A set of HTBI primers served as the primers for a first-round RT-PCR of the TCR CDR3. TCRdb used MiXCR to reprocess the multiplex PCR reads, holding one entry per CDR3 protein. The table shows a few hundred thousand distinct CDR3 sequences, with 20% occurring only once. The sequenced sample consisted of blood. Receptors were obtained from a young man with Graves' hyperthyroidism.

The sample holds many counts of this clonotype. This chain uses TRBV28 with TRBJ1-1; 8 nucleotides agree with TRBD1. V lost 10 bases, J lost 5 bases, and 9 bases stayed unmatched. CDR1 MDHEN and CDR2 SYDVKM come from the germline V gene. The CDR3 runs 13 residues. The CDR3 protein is CATDQGAATEAFF. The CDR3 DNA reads TGTGCCACAGACCAGGGGGCTGCGACTGAAGCTTTCTTT.

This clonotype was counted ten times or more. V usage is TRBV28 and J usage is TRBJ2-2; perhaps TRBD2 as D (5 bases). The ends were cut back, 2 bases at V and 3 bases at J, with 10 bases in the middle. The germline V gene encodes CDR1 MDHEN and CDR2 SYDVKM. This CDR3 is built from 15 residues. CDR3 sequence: CASSLLRGDTGELFF. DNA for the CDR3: TGTGCCAGCAGTTTACTACGGGGAGACACCGGGGAGCTGTTTTTT.

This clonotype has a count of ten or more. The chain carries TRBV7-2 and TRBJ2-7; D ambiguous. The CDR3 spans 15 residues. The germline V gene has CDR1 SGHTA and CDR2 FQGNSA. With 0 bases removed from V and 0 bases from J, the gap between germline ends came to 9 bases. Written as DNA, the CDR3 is TGTGCCAGCAGCTTAGCCCCGGAAAGCTCCTACGAGCAGTACTTC. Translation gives CASSLAPESSYEQYF.

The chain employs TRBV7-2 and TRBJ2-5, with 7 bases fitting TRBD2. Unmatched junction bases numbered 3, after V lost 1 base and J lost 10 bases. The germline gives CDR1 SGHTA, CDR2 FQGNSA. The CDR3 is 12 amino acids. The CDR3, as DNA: TGTGCCAGCAGCTTAGACTCTAGCGGCCAGTACTTC. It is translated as CASSLDSSGQYF.

The DNA for the CDR3 is TGTGCCAGCAGTGAATGGGAACAGACAGGCTCTGGAAACACCATATATTTT. Amino acids: CASSEWEQTGSGNTIYF. The chain links TRBV25-1 to TRBJ1-3, with D possibly matching TRBD1 (6 bases). This CDR3 contains 17 residues. Germline V gene data show CDR1 as MGHDK and CDR2 as SYGVNS. V was clipped by 1 base and J by 0 bases, with 13 bases between them.

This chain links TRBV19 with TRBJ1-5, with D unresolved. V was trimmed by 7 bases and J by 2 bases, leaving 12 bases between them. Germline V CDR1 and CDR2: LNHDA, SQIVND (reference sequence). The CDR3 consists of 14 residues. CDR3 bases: TGTGCCAGTAACTACGGGGTTCGCAATCAGCCCCAGCATTTT. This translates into CASNYGVRNQPQHF.

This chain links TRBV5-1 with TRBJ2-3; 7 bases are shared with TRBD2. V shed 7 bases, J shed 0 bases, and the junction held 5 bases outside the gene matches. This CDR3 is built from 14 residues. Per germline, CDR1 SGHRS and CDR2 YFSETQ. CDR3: CASSEGGSTDTQYF. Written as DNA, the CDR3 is TGCGCCAGCTCAGAGGGAGGGAGCACAGATACGCAGTATTTT.

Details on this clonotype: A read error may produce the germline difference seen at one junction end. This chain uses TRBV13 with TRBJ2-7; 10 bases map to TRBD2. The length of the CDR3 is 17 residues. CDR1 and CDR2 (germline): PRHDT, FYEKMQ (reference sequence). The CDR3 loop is CASSLGLAGVRSYDQYF. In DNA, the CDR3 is TGTGCCAGCAGCTTAGGCCTAGCGGGGGTCCGCTCCTACGATCAGTACTTC.

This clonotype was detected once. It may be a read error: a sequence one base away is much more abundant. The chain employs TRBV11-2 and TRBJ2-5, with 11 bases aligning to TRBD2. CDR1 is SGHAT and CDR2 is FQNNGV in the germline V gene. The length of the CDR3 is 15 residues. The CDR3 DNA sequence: TGTGTCAGCAGCTTCGAACTAGCGGGAGATGAGACCCAGTACTTC. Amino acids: CVSSFELAGDETQYF.

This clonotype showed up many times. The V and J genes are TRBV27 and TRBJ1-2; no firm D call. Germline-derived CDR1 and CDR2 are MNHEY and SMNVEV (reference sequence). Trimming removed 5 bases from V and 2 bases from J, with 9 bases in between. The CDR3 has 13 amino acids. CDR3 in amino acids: CASSDRPNYGYTF. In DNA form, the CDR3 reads TGTGCCAGCAGTGATCGGCCCAACTATGGCTACACCTTC.

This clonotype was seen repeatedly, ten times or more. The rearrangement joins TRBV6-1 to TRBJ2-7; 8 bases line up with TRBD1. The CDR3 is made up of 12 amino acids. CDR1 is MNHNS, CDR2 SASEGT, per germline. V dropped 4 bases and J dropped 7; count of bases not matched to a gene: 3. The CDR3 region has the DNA TGTGCCAGCAGTGGAAACAGGGGGGAGCAGTACTTC. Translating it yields CASSGNRGEQYF.

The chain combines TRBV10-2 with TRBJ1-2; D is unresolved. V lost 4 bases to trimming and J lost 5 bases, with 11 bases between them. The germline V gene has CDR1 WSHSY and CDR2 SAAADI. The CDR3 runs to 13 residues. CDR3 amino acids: CASSVRLLYGYTF. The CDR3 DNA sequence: TGCGCCAGCAGTGTGAGGCTTCTATATGGCTACACCTTC.

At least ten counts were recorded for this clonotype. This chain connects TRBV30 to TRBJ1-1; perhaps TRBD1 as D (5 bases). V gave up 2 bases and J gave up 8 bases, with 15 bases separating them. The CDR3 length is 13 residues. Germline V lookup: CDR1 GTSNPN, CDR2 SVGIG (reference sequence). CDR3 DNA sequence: TGTGCCTGGAGTTACGAGACGGGGCAGGAAGCTTTCTTT. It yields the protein CAWSYETGQEAFF.

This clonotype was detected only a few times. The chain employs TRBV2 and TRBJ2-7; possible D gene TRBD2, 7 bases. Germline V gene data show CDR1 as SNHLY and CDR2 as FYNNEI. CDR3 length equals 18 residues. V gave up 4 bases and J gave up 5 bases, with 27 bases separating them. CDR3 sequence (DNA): TGTGCCAGCAGTGGACCCCTTATCGGGCGGGGGCCTGACCACGAGCAGTACTTC. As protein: CASSGPLIGRGPDHEQYF.

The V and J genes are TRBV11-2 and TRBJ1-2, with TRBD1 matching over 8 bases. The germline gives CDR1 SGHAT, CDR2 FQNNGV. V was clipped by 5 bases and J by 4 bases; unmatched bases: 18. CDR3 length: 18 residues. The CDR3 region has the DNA TGTGCCAGCAGCCTTCGGACAGGGCCTATTTTAAGTTCCTATGGCTACACCTTC. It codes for CASSLRTGPILSSYGYTF.

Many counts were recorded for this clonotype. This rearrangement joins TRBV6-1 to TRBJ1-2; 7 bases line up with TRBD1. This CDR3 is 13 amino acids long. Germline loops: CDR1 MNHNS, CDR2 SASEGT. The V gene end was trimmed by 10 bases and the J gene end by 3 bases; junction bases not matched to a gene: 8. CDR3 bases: TGTGCCACCCGCTGGACAGGAGACTATGGCTACACCTTC. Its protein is CATRWTGDYGYTF.

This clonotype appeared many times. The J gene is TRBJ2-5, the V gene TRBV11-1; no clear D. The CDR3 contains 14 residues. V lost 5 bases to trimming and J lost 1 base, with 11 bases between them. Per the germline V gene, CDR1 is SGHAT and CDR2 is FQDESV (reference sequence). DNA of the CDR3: TGTGCCAGCAGCCCACGGTGGGTCCAAGAGACCCAGTACTTC. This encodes CASSPRWVQETQYF.

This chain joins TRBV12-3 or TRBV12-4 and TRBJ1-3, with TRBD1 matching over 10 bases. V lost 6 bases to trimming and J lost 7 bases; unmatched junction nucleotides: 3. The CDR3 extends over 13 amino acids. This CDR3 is CASREGQGNTIYF. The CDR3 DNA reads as TGTGCCAGCAGAGAGGGACAGGGGAACACCATATATTTT.

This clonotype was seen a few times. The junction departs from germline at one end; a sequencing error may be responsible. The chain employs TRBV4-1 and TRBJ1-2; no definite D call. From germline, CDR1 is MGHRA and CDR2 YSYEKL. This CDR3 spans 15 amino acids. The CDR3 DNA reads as TGCGTCAGCAGCCAAAACCGAGGAGGGAACTATGGCTACACCTTC. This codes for CVSSQNRGGNYGYTF.

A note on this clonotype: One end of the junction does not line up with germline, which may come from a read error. CDR3 in amino acids: CATSPRRGTGELFF. The CDR3 coding sequence is TGTGCCACCAGCCCCCGCAGGGGAACCGGGGAGCTGTTTTTT. The chain is built from TRBV7-2 and TRBJ2-2; TRBD1 is a possible D gene (6 bases). The CDR3 has 14 residues. The germline V gene has CDR1 SGHTA and CDR2 FQGNSA.

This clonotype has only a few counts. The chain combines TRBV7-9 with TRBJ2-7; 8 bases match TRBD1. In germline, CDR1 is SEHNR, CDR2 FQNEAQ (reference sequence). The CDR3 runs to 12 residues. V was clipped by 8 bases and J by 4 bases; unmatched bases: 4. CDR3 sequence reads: CASEGDRYEQYF. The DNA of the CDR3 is TGTGCCAGCGAGGGGGACAGGTACGAGCAGTACTTC.

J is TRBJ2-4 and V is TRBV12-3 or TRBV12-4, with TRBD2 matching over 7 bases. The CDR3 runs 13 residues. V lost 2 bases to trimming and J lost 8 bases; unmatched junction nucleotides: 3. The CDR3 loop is CASSLFRGDIQYF. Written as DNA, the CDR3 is TGTGCCAGCAGTTTATTCCGGGGGGACATTCAGTACTTC.

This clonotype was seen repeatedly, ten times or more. CDR3 DNA: TGTGCCAGCAGGCGCGCTTACGAGCAGTACTTC. Amino acids: CASRRAYEQYF. The genes are TRBV2 and TRBJ2-7; D gene ambiguous. The CDR3 is 11 amino acids. Germline CDR1 and CDR2: SNHLY and FYNNEI. Trimming removed 6 bases at V and 4 bases at J, with 7 bases between.

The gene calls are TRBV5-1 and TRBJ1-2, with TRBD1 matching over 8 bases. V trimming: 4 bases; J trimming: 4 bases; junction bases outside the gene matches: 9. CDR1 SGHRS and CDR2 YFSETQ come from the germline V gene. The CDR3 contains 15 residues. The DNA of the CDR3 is TGCGCCAGCAGCCCAAGAACCGGGACAGGCTATGGCTACACCTTC. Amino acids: CASSPRTGTGYGYTF.

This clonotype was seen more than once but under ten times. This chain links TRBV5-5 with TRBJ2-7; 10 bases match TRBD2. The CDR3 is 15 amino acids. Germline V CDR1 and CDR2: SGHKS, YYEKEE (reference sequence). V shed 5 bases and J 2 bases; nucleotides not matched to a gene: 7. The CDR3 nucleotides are TGTGCCAGCAGGTTAGCGGGGGGATCAACCTACGAGCAGTACTTC. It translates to CASRLAGGSTYEQYF. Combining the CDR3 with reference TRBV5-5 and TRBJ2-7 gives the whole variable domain DAGVTQSPTHLIKTRGQQVTLRCSPISGHKSVSWYQQVLGQGPQFIFQYYEKEERGRGNFPDRFSARQFPNYSSELNVNALLLGDSALYLCASRLAGGSTYEQYFGPGTRLTVT.

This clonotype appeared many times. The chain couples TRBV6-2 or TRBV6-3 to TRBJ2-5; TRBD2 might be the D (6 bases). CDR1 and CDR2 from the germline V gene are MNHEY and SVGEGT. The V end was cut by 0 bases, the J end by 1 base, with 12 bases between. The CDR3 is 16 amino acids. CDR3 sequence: CASSYSARELQETQYF. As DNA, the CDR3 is TGTGCCAGCAGTTACTCGGCGCGGGAACTCCAAGAGACCCAGTACTTC.

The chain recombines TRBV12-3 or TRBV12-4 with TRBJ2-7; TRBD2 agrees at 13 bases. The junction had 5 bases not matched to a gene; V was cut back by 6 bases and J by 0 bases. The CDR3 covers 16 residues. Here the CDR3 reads CASRGTSGMLSYEQYF. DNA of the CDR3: TGTGCCAGCAGGGGGACTAGCGGGATGCTCTCCTACGAGCAGTACTTC.

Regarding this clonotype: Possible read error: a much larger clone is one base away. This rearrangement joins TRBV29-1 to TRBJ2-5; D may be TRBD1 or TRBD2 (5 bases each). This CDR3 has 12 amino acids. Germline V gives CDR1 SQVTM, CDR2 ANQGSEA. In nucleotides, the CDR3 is TGCAGCGTTCTACGAGGGGAAGAGACCAAGTACTTC. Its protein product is CSVLRGEETKYF.

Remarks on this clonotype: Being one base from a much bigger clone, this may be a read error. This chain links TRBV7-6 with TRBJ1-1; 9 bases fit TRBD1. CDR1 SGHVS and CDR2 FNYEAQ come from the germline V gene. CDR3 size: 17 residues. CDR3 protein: CASSLSRADRGGTEACF. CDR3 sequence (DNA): TGTGCCAGCAGCTTATCAAGGGCCGACAGGGGGGGCACTGAAGCTTGCTTT.